This TCR beta chain derives from a study of blood T cells in healthy people across ages. Background on the study: The template switching approach captured approximately one barcoded beta molecule for every two T cells.

Findings of the study overall: Higher diversity and more naive CD4+ cells were features of long-lived donors, compared to aged donors.

CDR1 is SGDLS and CDR2 is YYNGEE in the germline V gene. The CDR3 extends over 16 amino acids. The V end lost 4 bases, the J end lost 0 bases, and 15 bases lay between the germline ends. In regard to this clonotype: No antigen is known for it.

Primers used in a second PCR of about 6 to 11 cycles were a sample-barcoded 5' primer and a J-beta primer mix. One entry per CDR3 protein, called by TCRdb with MiXCR from the 5' RACE reads. The sample lists about 970,000 distinct CDR3 sequences; about 53% were seen once. This clonotype originated in a woman aged 55 to 70 in good health. The J gene is TRBJ2-3, the V gene TRBV9; tentatively, D is TRBD1 or TRBD2 (5 bases each). The source material was blood. The CDR3 sequence: CASSLGGWASTDTQYF. CDR3 nucleotides: TGTGCCAGCAGCCTTGGGGGTTGGGCAAGCACAGATACGCAGTATTTT.